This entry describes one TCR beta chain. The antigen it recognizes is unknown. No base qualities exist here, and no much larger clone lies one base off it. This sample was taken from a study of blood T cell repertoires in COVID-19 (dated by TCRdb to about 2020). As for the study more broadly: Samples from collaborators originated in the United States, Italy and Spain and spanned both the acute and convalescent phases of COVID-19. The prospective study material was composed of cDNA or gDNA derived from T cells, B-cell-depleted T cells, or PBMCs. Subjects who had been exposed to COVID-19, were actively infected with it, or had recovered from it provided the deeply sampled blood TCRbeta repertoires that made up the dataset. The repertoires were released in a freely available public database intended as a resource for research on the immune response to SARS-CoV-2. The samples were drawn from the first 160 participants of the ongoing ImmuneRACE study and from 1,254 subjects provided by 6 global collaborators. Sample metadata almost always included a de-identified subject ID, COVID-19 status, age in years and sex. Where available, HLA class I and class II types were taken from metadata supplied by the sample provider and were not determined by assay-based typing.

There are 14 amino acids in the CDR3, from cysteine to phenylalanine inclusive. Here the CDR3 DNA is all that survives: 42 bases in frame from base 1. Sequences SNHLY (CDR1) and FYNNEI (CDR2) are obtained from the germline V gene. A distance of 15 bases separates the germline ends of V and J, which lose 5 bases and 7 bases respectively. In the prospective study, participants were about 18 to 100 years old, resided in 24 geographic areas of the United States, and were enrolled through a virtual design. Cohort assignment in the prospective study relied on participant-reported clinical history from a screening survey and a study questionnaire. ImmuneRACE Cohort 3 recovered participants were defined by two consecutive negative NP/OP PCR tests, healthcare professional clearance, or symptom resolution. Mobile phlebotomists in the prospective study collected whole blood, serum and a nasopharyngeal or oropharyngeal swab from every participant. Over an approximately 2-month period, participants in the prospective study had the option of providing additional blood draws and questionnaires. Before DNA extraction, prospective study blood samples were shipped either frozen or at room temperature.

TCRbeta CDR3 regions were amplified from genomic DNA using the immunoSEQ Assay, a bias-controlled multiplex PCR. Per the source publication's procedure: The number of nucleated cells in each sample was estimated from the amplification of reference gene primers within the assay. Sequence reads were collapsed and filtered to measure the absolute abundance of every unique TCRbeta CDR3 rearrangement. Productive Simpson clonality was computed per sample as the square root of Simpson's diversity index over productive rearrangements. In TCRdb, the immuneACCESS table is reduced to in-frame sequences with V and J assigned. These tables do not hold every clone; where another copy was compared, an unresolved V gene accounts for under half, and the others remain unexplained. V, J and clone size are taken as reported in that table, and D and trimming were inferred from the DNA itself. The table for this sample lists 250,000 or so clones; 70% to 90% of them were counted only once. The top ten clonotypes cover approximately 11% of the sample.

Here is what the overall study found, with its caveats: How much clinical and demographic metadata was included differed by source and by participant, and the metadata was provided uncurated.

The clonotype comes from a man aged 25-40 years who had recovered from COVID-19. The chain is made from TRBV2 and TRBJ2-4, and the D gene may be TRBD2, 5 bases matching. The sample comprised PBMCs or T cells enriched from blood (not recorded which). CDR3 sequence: CASSLAHGGNIQYF. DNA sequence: TGTGCCAGCAGTCTGGCCCATGGCGGGAACATTCAGTACTTC.